Presented here are 23 T cell receptor beta chains from one specimen sequenced in a study of blood T cells in healthy people across ages. A J-beta primer mix and a sample-barcoded 5' primer were used in a second PCR of about 7 to 12 cycles. One entry per CDR3 protein, called by TCRdb with MiXCR from the 5' RACE reads. The profile covers some 1.6 million distinct CDR3 sequences, with roughly 32% appearing a single time and 11% taken by the ten largest. The sequenced sample consisted of blood. The receptors stem from a young woman in good health.

At least ten counts were recorded for this clonotype. The rearrangement joins TRBV6-5 to TRBJ2-5; TRBD2 matches at 7 bases. This CDR3 comprises 14 residues. Looked up from germline, CDR1 is MNHEY and CDR2 is SVGAGI. V gave up 5 bases and J gave up 2 bases; unmatched junction bases: 5. The CDR3 is CASSKDGRQETQYF. CDR3 in DNA: TGTGCCAGCAGTAAAGACGGGAGGCAAGAGACCCAGTACTTC.

The count of this clonotype is one. The junction shows a germline mismatch at one end, possibly a read error. This rearrangement joins TRBV27 to TRBJ2-3, with 14 bases identical to TRBD2. CDR1 is MNHEY, CDR2 SMNVEV, per germline (reference sequence). The CDR3 totals 18 residues. The CDR3 region has the DNA TGTGCCAGCAGTTTAAGGACTAGCGGGAGGCTTGACACAGATAGGCAGTATTTT. Translated: CASSLRTSGRLDTDRQYF.

Details on this clonotype: A junction boundary mismatches the germline segment, possibly from a read error. This rearrangement joins TRBV5-5 to TRBJ2-6; TRBD1 matches 12 bases. Germline V gives CDR1 SGHKS, CDR2 YYEKEE (reference sequence). This CDR3 has 20 amino acids. The CDR3 DNA sequence: TGTGCCAGCAGCTGGGGACAGGGGGCGCATGGCCGCTCTGGGGCCAACGCCCTGACTTTC. Encoded protein: CASSWGQGAHGRSGANALTF. Combining the CDR3 with reference TRBV5-5 and TRBJ2-6 gives the whole variable domain DAGVTQSPTHLIKTRGQQVTLRCSPISGHKSVSWYQQVLGQGPQFIFQYYEKEERGRGNFPDRFSARQFPNYSSELNVNALLLGDSALYLCASSWGQGAHGRSGANALTFGAGSRLTVL.

Remarks on this clonotype: The junction shows a germline mismatch at one end, possibly a read error. J is TRBJ1-2 and V is TRBV20-1; D might be TRBD1 (5 bases). The CDR3 is 12 residues long. Germline CDR1 is DFQATT and CDR2 is SNEGSKA (reference sequence). CDR3 loop: CIARGANYGYTF. As DNA, the CDR3 is TGCATTGCTAGAGGGGCTAACTATGGCTACACCTTC.

This clonotype was counted ten times or more. The chain carries TRBV18 and TRBJ1-5; tentative D call: TRBD1 (6 bases). V shed 6 bases and J shed 0 bases, with 9 bases lying between them. Per the germline V gene, CDR1 is KGHSH and CDR2 is LQKENI. The CDR3 covers 14 residues. The CDR3 loop is CASSGQYSNQPQHF. Written as DNA, the CDR3 is TGTGCCAGCTCCGGACAGTATAGCAATCAGCCCCAGCATTTT.

This sequence joins TRBV6-2 or TRBV6-3 and TRBJ2-1, with TRBD2 matching 7 bases. This CDR3 region has 14 residues. The trim removed 5 bases at V and 3 bases at J, leaving 4 bases unmatched. Germline CDR1 and CDR2: MNHEY and SVGEGT. This chain's CDR3 is CASSGLDYYNEQFF. The CDR3 nucleotides read TGTGCCAGCAGTGGACTAGATTACTACAATGAGCAGTTCTTC.

This sequence joins TRBV29-1 and TRBJ2-3; D is ambiguous. V lost 4 bases and J 6 bases, leaving 8 bases between the germline ends. CDR3 length: 11 amino acids. Germline V lookup: CDR1 SQVTM, CDR2 ANQGSEA. The CDR3 bases are TGCAGCGTTGTAAGTTTCGATACGCAGTATTTT. Translated, it gives CSVVSFDTQYF.

This clonotype was counted a few times. The rearrangement joins TRBV12-3 or TRBV12-4 to TRBJ2-2; weak D call: TRBD1 (5 bases). Trimming removed 6 bases from V and 0 bases from J, with 14 bases in between. The CDR3 is 16 residues long. The DNA for the CDR3 is TGTGCCAGCAGAGCCCAGGGTTCCGCGAACACCGGGGAGCTGTTTTTT. It translates to CASRAQGSANTGELFF.

This rearrangement joins TRBV28 to TRBJ2-3; tentative D call: TRBD1 (6 bases). Germline-derived CDR1 and CDR2 are MDHEN and SYDVKM. The CDR3 covers 13 residues. With 4 bases removed from V and 7 bases from J, the gap between germline ends came to 12 bases. In DNA form, the CDR3 reads TGTGCCAGCAGTTCCTCAGGGGAGAATACGCAGTATTTT. It is translated as CASSSSGENTQYF.

The J gene is TRBJ2-5, the V gene TRBV20-1, with D uncertain. CDR3 size: 12 residues. From germline, CDR1 is DFQATT and CDR2 SNEGSKA (reference sequence). Between the trimmed V and J ends, which lost 2 bases and 4 bases, there was a span of 8 bases. This chain's CDR3 is CSARFLVETQYF. The CDR3 nucleotides read TGCAGTGCTAGATTTCTGGTAGAGACCCAGTACTTC.

This clonotype has only a few counts. V is TRBV27 and J is TRBJ2-5; 8 positions agree with TRBD1. The CDR3 contains 15 residues. From germline, CDR1 is MNHEY and CDR2 SMNVEV (reference sequence). Trimming removed 3 bases from V and 1 base from J; junction bases left unmatched: 4. CDR3 in DNA: TGTGCCAGCAGTTTCAGGGGGCAGGGCCAAGAGACCCAGTACTTC. As protein: CASSFRGQGQETQYF.

This clonotype was detected ten times or more. The V gene is TRBV5-1, the J gene TRBJ2-1, with 9 bases aligning to TRBD1. The CDR3 runs 17 residues. Germline trimming cut 0 bases from V and 10 bases from J; bases unmatched to any gene: 14. Germline CDR1 SGHRS, CDR2 YFSETQ. CDR3 in amino acids: CASSLGHQQGASSEQFF. CDR3 nucleotide sequence: TGCGCCAGCAGCTTGGGGCATCAACAGGGGGCAAGTTCGGAGCAGTTCTTC.

This clonotype was seen a few times. The CDR3 DNA follows: TGCAGTGCTAGTAAGGGTAAGGCTGAAGCTTTCTTT. It is translated as CSASKGKAEAFF. The chain recombines TRBV20-1 with TRBJ1-1; D gene uncertain. The V end was cut by 3 bases, the J end by 6 bases, with 11 bases between. The length of the CDR3 is 12 residues. Germline V gene sequence: CDR1 DFQATT, CDR2 SNEGSKA (reference sequence).

The chain carries TRBV28 and TRBJ1-5; no reliable D call. This CDR3 comprises 13 residues. Germline-derived CDR1 and CDR2 are MDHEN and SYDVKM. Trimming shortened V by 5 bases and J by 6 bases, and 11 bases separated the two germline ends. The CDR3, as DNA: TGTGCCAGCAGTCCCCTCCTGGGTCAGCCCCAGCATTTT. This sequence encodes CASSPLLGQPQHF.

This clonotype was observed once. This chain joins TRBV6-1 and TRBJ2-7; D is possibly TRBD2 (6 bases). Trimming removed 6 bases from V and 2 bases from J, with 23 bases in between. This CDR3 region has 17 residues. Looked up from germline, CDR1 is MNHNS and CDR2 is SASEGT. In nucleotides, the CDR3 is TGTGCCAGCAGCACTAGCCCACTCGGGCAGGGAGCCTACGAGCAGTACTTC. It yields the protein CASSTSPLGQGAYEQYF.

This clonotype was seen just once. This chain uses TRBV21-1 with TRBJ2-5; whether TRBD1, the table's D call, matches the DNA was not checked. TRBV21-1 corresponds to a pseudogene. The CDR3 extends over 15 amino acids. CDR3 nucleotides: TGTGCCAGCATCCAGACCGGGGGGGGACAAGAGACCCAGTACTTC. Translated: CASIQTGGGQETQYF.

CDR3 region: CSVLPGSLTEAFF. Here the CDR3 DNA reads TGCAGCGTCTTGCCGGGGTCTCTCACTGAAGCTTTCTTT. The chain recombines TRBV29-1 with TRBJ1-1; no firm D call. Per germline, CDR1 SQVTM and CDR2 ANQGSEA. This CDR3 spans 13 amino acids. V was cut by 6 bases and J by 4 bases, with 15 bases left in between.

This clonotype was observed a handful of times. This chain links TRBV28 with TRBJ2-7; D may be TRBD1 (6 bases). In germline, CDR1 is MDHEN, CDR2 SYDVKM. Between the trimmed V and J ends, which lost 6 bases and 6 bases, there was a span of 18 bases. This CDR3 is 14 amino acids long. The CDR3 region is CASRPSRTAREQYF. CDR3 DNA: TGTGCCAGCAGGCCTTCCAGGACAGCTCGCGAGCAGTACTTC. The complete variable domain, with remaining parts taken from reference TRBV28 and TRBJ2-7, reads DVKVTQSSRYLVKRTGEKVFLECVQDMDHENMFWYRQDPGLGLRLIYFSYDVKMKEKGDIPEGYSVSREKKERFSLILESASTNQTSMYLCASRPSRTAREQYFGPGTRLTVT.

In nucleotides, the CDR3 is TGTGCCAGCAGTGAACAGAAGAACACTGAAGCTTTCTTT. As protein: CASSEQKNTEAFF. The V gene is TRBV5-6, the J gene TRBJ1-1; no definite D call. V lost 5 bases, J lost 1 base, and 9 bases lay in between. CDR1 and CDR2 from the germline V gene are SGHDT and YYEEEE. The CDR3 has 13 amino acids.

This clonotype was counted a few times. This chain links TRBV20-1 with TRBJ1-2; 7 bases are shared with TRBD1. This CDR3 contains 10 residues. Germline V gives CDR1 DFQATT, CDR2 SNEGSKA (reference sequence). CDR3 in DNA: TGCAGCTTGACAGGGTATGGCTACACCTTC. It translates to CSLTGYGYTF.

The J gene is TRBJ2-7, the V gene TRBV5-1; 9 nucleotides line up with TRBD1. Germline trimming cut 2 bases from V and 6 bases from J; bases unmatched to any gene: 6. This CDR3 is built from 14 residues. Germline CDR1 and CDR2: SGHRS and YFSETQ. The chain's CDR3 is CASSFGTGRLEQYF. CDR3 nucleotides: TGCGCCAGCAGCTTTGGGACAGGGCGACTCGAGCAGTACTTC.

J is TRBJ2-1 and V is TRBV6-2 or TRBV6-3, with 12 bases fitting TRBD2. The CDR3 has 20 amino acids. J lost 3 bases, V lost 6 bases, and 18 bases had no gene match. Germline V gives CDR1 MNHEY, CDR2 SVGEGT. CDR3 sequence: CASSERPNLRTSGNYNEQFF. As DNA, the CDR3 is TGTGCCAGCAGCGAAAGGCCAAACCTGAGGACTAGCGGGAACTACAATGAGCAGTTCTTC.

This chain joins TRBV9 and TRBJ2-3; D unresolved. Trimming shortened V by 0 bases and J by 5 bases, and 13 bases separated the two germline ends. CDR3 length: 15 amino acids. Germline assignment: CDR1 SGDLS and CDR2 YYNGEE. The CDR3 is CASSVDGDPGDTQYF. CDR3 bases: TGTGCCAGCAGCGTAGATGGCGACCCTGGAGATACGCAGTATTTT.